This paragraph covers one T cell receptor beta chain sequence. This clonotype was observed at least ten times. This clone's antigen is unknown. No base qualities exist here, and no much larger clone lies one base off it. V sheds 3 bases and J sheds 8 bases, leaving 17 bases between their ends. Including the terminal cysteine and phenylalanine, the CDR3 comprises 15 residues. Kept here is only the CDR3 DNA, which spans 45 bases and is read in frame from base 1. Taken from the germline V gene, the CDR1 and CDR2 loops are SGHRS and YFSETQ. The sample is drawn from a study of neurological immune-mediated disorders (dated by TCRdb to the late 2010s). A note on the overall study: Peripheral blood TCR-beta repertoires from patients with HTLV-I-associated myelopathy (HAM/TSP), patients with multiple sclerosis, and healthy controls were compared in the study using UMI-based sequencing. The cohort comprised roughly 65 subjects: some 15 HAM/TSP patients, around 34 multiple sclerosis patients and 20 or so healthy controls. Alongside PBMC samples, the set of approximately 100 TCR-beta libraries contained longitudinal samples, technical triplicates, and paired CD4+ and CD8+ T-cell subsets that had been sorted. The full study reports these points: No identical CDR3 amino acid sequences were found to be shared among expanded clones across subjects, suggesting that TCR-beta repertoires were private in all groups. TCR clonal expansion was highest in HAM/TSP patients and lowest in MS patients, with MS patients falling below even healthy controls.

cDNA was synthesized by template-switch 5'RACE using a primer carrying a 10-nucleotide random unique molecular identifier by which each TCR transcript was tagged. Over 180 million TCR-beta sequences, covering 15-18 subjects, were produced in each sequencing run. Total RNA was extracted with the RNeasy kit. The KAPA Real-time Library Amplification kit was used to amplify TCR-beta VDJ regions with primers for the TCR constant region and the 5'RACE anchor. Sample indexes and Illumina adaptors were added in a first PCR, and a second PCR then increased library yield. After Ampure bead purification, the roughly 650 bp TCR product was size-selected on a 2% E-gel SizeSelection system. Before pooling, library quality was assessed on a Bioanalyzer, concentration was determined with Qubit, and library quantification was performed with the Kapa Library Quantification kit. Paired-end 2 x 150 bp sequencing of the libraries was performed on an Illumina HiSeq 2500. To increase sequence diversity, about 23-32% phiX was spiked into each library pool. In the original analysis: Quality-filtered reads were processed with the UMI-based MiGEC pipeline, and over 75% of raw TCR sequences were removed by the MiGEC pipeline during error correction. VDJ genes were aligned to IMGT germline references, and each clonotype was defined by a unique CDR3 amino acid sequence together with V-J genes. Clonal expansion, Shannon diversity and CDR3 relatedness were evaluated with VDJtools (CalcPairwiseDistances, ClusterSamples), while phylogenetic trees were built in CLCbio workbench. Using coefficient-of-variation modelling across technical triplicates, the study counted a clone as expanded if it had at least 8 unique UMIs. TCRdb applied fastp at Q25 and MiXCR to the public reads, then kept only in-frame beta chains. Rows merge per CDR3 protein into single entries with the most common DNA and genes. None of the V and J calls come from the authors' own analysis; TCRdb made them. The sample has some 15,000 distinct CDR3 sequences on record, under 8% of them singletons. The ten largest make up around 22% of the sample.

The healthy controls were volunteers from a blood bank in Maryland, USA. For sorted-subset TCR libraries, 850,000 to 1,000,000 sorted CD4+ or CD8+ T cells were used. Peripheral blood was subjected to Ficoll-Hypaque density gradient centrifugation to isolate PBMCs, which were then cryopreserved in liquid nitrogen. The study also sequenced paired sorted CD4+ and CD8+ subsets from healthy controls, HAM/TSP patients and MS patients. Sequenced input: CD8+ T cells from blood. This TCR derives from a woman between 40 and 50 years old in good health. Rearrangement joined TRBV5-1 to TRBJ1-4; a tentative D match to TRBD1 spans 6 bases. The sequenced DNA is TGCGCCAGCAGCTCTCAACCACAGGGACGAGAAAAACTGTTTTTT. This is translated as CASSSQPQGREKLFF.